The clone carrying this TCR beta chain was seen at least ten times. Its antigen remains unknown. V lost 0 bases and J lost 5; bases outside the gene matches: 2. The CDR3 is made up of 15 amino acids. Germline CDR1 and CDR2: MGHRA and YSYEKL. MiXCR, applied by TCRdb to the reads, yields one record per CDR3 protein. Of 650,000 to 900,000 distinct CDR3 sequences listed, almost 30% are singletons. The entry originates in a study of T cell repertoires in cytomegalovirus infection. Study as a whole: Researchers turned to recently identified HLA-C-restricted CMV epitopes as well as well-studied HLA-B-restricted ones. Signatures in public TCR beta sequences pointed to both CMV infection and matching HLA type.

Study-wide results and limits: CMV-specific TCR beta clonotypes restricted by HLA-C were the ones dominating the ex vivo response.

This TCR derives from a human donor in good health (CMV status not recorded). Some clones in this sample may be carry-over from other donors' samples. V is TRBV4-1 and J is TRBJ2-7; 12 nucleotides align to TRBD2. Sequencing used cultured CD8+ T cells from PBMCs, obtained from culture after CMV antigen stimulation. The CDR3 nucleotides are TGCGCCAGCAGCCAAGAACTAGCGGGGGGCAACGAGCAGTACGTC. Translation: CASSQELAGGNEQYV.